This entry describes one TCR beta chain. The source of the sample is a study of glioma-infiltrating T cells after dendritic cell vaccination. Trimming cost V 3 bases and J 6 bases; bases outside gene matches: 7. From germline, CDR1 is GTSNPN and CDR2 SVGIG (reference sequence). This CDR3 region has 13 residues. Time point of the sample: after dendritic cell vaccination, including at tumor progression/relapse. Input was 2 ug genomic DNA, or all available if less. The PCR used 60 V beta and 13 J beta primers. The assay was immunoSEQ multiplex PCR, and TCRdb's table has in-frame clones only and misses some. The repertoire holds 110,000 or so clones, with around 91% as singletons.

J is TRBJ1-2 and V is TRBV30, with 7 bases lining up with TRBD1. The clonotype originates from a human donor with glioblastoma. The material was blood, obtained after dendritic cell vaccination. The CDR3 DNA follows: TGTGCCTGGAGCAATCTAGACAGGGATGGCTACACCTTC. Translating it yields CAWSNLDRDGYTF. Using reference TRBV30 and TRBJ1-2 for the parts outside the CDR3, the full variable domain is SQTIHQWPATLVQPVGSPLSLECTVEGTSNPNLYWYRQAAGRGLQLLFYSVGIGQISSEVPQNLSASRPQDRQFILSSKKLLLSDSGFYLCAWSNLDRDGYTFGSGTRLTVV.